These 2 T cell receptor beta chains were all obtained from the same sample, sequenced in a study of T cell responses to AZD1222 COVID-19 vaccine. Assay: immunoSEQ multiplex PCR; the TCRdb copy retains only in-frame clones and omits some. The table records about 160,000 clones, more than 80% of them present only once. Sequencing was performed on peripheral blood, taken 28 days after the second AZD1222 dose. These receptors came from an adult who received the AZD1222 COVID-19 vaccine.

The chain joins TRBV5-8 to TRBJ1-4; 7 nucleotides align to TRBD1. The junction had 11 bases not matched to a gene; V was cut back by 4 bases and J by 8 bases. The CDR3 runs 15 residues. Germline V CDR1 and CDR2: SGHTS, YDEGEE. CDR3 amino acids: CASSPSTGREEKLFF. The CDR3 DNA sequence: TGTGCCAGCAGCCCATCGACAGGGAGAGAGGAAAAACTGTTTTTT.

This chain links TRBV6-5 with TRBJ2-3; a possible D gene is TRBD2 (5 bases). There are 15 residues in the CDR3. Germline V gives CDR1 MNHEY, CDR2 SVGAGI. Trimming removed 10 bases at V and 2 bases at J, with 19 bases between. The CDR3 sequence: CAMRAGVADTDTQYF. The CDR3 nucleotides are TGTGCCATGAGGGCCGGGGTAGCTGACACAGATACGCAGTATTTT.